Presented here are 27 T cell receptor beta chains from one specimen sequenced in a study of blood T cell repertoires in COVID-19. Data came from immunoSEQ multiplex PCR; TCRdb stores just in-frame clones and leaves some out. The sample has about 370,000 clones, 80% to 90% seen once; the top ten hold 10%. Sequenced input: peripheral blood. All receptors come from a woman in her 30s with COVID-19, enrolled during active disease.

The chain carries TRBV2 and TRBJ2-5; the D gene is possibly TRBD1 (5 bases). The V end lost 8 bases, the J end lost 5 bases, and 15 bases lay between the germline ends. Germline assignment: CDR1 SNHLY and CDR2 FYNNEI. The CDR3 is made up of 13 amino acids. The CDR3 coding sequence is TGTGCCAGCTGCGAAGAGGCAGGGGAGACCCAGTACTTC. Residues: CASCEEAGETQYF.

The J gene is TRBJ2-7, the V gene TRBV5-1, with 10 bases that match TRBD2. The CDR3 length is 15 residues. The V gene end was trimmed by 0 bases and the J gene end by 4 bases; junction bases not matched to a gene: 4. From germline, CDR1 is SGHRS and CDR2 YFSETQ. The CDR3 coding sequence is TGCGCCAGCAGCTTGGGGACTAGCGGACTTTACGAGCAGTACTTC. This encodes CASSLGTSGLYEQYF.

The chain joins TRBV18 to TRBJ1-3; a possible D gene is TRBD1 (6 bases). In germline, CDR1 is KGHSH, CDR2 LQKENI. The CDR3 runs 14 residues. V was cut by 3 bases and J by 4 bases, with 10 bases left in between. This CDR3 reads CASSPNRAGNTIYF. The CDR3 region has the DNA TGTGCCAGCTCACCTAACAGGGCAGGAAACACCATATATTTT.

This sequence joins TRBV4-1 and TRBJ2-2; 7 positions agree with TRBD2. Looked up from germline, CDR1 is MGHRA and CDR2 is YSYEKL. This CDR3 is built from 16 residues. V gave up 0 bases and J gave up 4 bases; unmatched junction bases: 5. CDR3 region: CASSQDAAGRTGELFF. CDR3 nucleotides: TGCGCCAGCAGCCAAGATGCAGCGGGACGCACCGGGGAGCTGTTTTTT.

J is TRBJ2-1 and V is TRBV6-1; 11 bases are shared with TRBD2. The V segment lost 2 bases and the J segment 2 bases; nucleotides outside the gene matches: 5. The CDR3 contains 17 residues. Germline V gene sequence: CDR1 MNHNS, CDR2 SASEGT. This CDR3 reads CASSETSGSRTYNEQFF. DNA for the CDR3: TGTGCCAGCAGTGAAACTAGCGGGAGTAGGACCTACAATGAGCAGTTCTTC.

The CDR3 reads CASGRDRVNYGYTF. The CDR3 DNA is TGTGCCAGCGGCCGGGACAGGGTCAACTATGGCTACACCTTC. V and J are TRBV6-5 and TRBJ1-2; TRBD1 matches 9 bases. CDR3 length equals 14 residues. J gave up 2 bases and V 8 bases, and 6 bases lay outside the gene matches. The germline gives CDR1 MNHEY, CDR2 SVGAGI.

This sequence joins TRBV7-6 and TRBJ2-1; 10 nucleotides line up with TRBD2. CDR3 length: 15 residues. V dropped 4 bases and J dropped 4; count of bases not matched to a gene: 4. Germline values: CDR1 SGHVS, CDR2 FNYEAQ. The CDR3 DNA follows: TGTGCCAGCAGCTATATAGCGGGAGGTTACAATGAGCAGTTCTTC. Translation gives CASSYIAGGYNEQFF.

V is TRBV30 and J is TRBJ1-6; TRBD1 matches 12 bases. The CDR3 extends over 19 amino acids. V lost 4 bases to trimming and J lost 8 bases; unmatched junction nucleotides: 18. Germline CDR1 and CDR2: GTSNPN and SVGIG (reference sequence). CDR3 nucleotide sequence: TGTGCCTGGACCTCCCGGGACAGGGGGCGCAGAGGAATTTATTCACCCCTCCACTTT. Translation: CAWTSRDRGRRGIYSPLHF.

The chain links TRBV28 to TRBJ2-5, with TRBD2 matching 8 bases. CDR3 size: 16 residues. V lost 5 bases, J lost 6 bases, and 14 bases stayed unmatched. CDR1 is MDHEN and CDR2 is SYDVKM in the germline V gene. DNA of the CDR3: TGTGCCAGCAGTCCCTCTGGGAGCGGGAGTTATAAGACCCAGTACTTC. The encoded protein is CASSPSGSGSYKTQYF.

This clone was detected a few times. The gene calls are TRBV7-9 and TRBJ2-7; D is possibly TRBD1 (5 bases). CDR1 and CDR2 (germline): SEHNR, FQNEAQ (reference sequence). Trimming removed 5 bases at V and 5 bases at J, with 13 bases between. The CDR3 runs to 13 residues. In DNA form, the CDR3 reads TGTGCCAGCAGCGCCAGGGATGATGACGAGCAGTACTTC. It yields the protein CASSARDDDEQYF.

This clone was seen more than once but under ten times. The chain links TRBV7-8 to TRBJ1-2; 7 bases fit TRBD1. CDR1 is SGHVS and CDR2 is FQNEAQ in the germline V gene. Germline trimming cut 1 base from V and 4 bases from J; bases unmatched to any gene: 6. The CDR3 spans 15 residues. CDR3 sequence reads: CASSLGAGGTYGYTF. CDR3 in DNA: TGTGCCAGCAGCTTAGGGGCAGGGGGAACCTATGGCTACACCTTC.

This clone has only one observation. V gene TRBV5-1 combines with J gene TRBJ1-4; D perhaps matches TRBD1 (6 bases). The CDR3 loop spans 14 amino acids. Germline CDR1 and CDR2: SGHRS and YFSETQ. Trimming took off 0 bases at V and 8 bases at J, with 11 bases between the two ends. The CDR3, as DNA: TGCGCCAGCAGCTTGGAGCAGGGGCGGGAAAAACTGTTTTTT. Amino acids: CASSLEQGREKLFF.

This chain joins TRBV9 and TRBJ2-7, with D perhaps matching TRBD1 (5 bases). The CDR3 runs 13 residues. Trimming left V 4 bases short and J 6 bases short, with 14 bases between. Germline V lookup: CDR1 SGDLS, CDR2 YYNGEE. As DNA, the CDR3 is TGTGCCAGCAGCTTCTTAGGGGAAACCGAGCAGTACTTC. As protein: CASSFLGETEQYF.

This clone has more than one count but fewer than ten. This sequence joins TRBV10-1 and TRBJ2-2, with 8 positions matching TRBD2. From germline, CDR1 is WNHNN and CDR2 SYGVQD (reference sequence). The V and J ends lost 6 bases and 5 bases, in that order; junction bases with no gene match: 5. The CDR3 is 14 residues long. CDR3 nucleotide sequence: TGCGCCAGCAGCCCGGGAGGGGCGACCGGGGAGCTGTTTTTT. It specifies CASSPGGATGELFF.

This rearrangement joins TRBV7-2 to TRBJ1-4; 9 nucleotides line up with TRBD1. Germline V gene sequence: CDR1 SGHTA, CDR2 FQGNSA. V shed 5 bases and J 8 bases; nucleotides not matched to a gene: 9. The CDR3 covers 15 residues. The CDR3 region has the DNA TGTGCCAGCAGCGCCCCGGGACAGGGTAAAGAAAAACTGTTTTTT. Translation gives CASSAPGQGKEKLFF.

The V gene is TRBV11-3, the J gene TRBJ2-3; 8 positions agree with TRBD1. Unmatched junction bases numbered 11, after V lost 3 bases and J lost 9 bases. CDR1 SGHNT and CDR2 YENEEA come from the germline V gene. This CDR3 is built from 15 residues. DNA of the CDR3: TGTGCCAGCAGCTTTAACGGCAGGGGGCAGGGGACGCAGTATTTT. Its translation is CASSFNGRGQGTQYF.

This clone was counted a single time. The chain uses TRBV4-3 and TRBJ2-5, with a tentative D call TRBD2 (7 bases). The CDR3 is 16 amino acids. CDR1 is LGHNA, CDR2 YSLEER, per germline. Trimming took 0 bases from V and 3 from J, leaving 14 bases between them. The CDR3 region has the DNA TGCGCCAGCAGCCAAGATGGAGAGGGGGGGAAAGAGACCCAGTACTTC. Its protein product is CASSQDGEGGKETQYF.

The chain is built from TRBV5-4 and TRBJ2-3; D call uncertain. The V end was cut by 0 bases, the J end by 4 bases, with 9 bases between. Germline V gene sequence: CDR1 SGHNT, CDR2 YYREEE (reference sequence). The CDR3 totals 14 residues. CDR3 sequence: CASSLESASDTQYF. DNA of the CDR3: TGTGCCAGCAGCTTGGAGAGCGCGTCAGATACGCAGTATTTT.

The CDR3 loop reads CASSAAGSSYNEQFF. The CDR3 nucleotides are TGTGCCAGCAGCGCAGCGGGGAGCTCCTACAATGAGCAGTTCTTC. This sequence joins TRBV9 and TRBJ2-1; 7 positions agree with TRBD2. The V and J ends lost 3 bases and 0 bases, in that order; junction bases with no gene match: 3. This CDR3 region has 15 residues. The germline CDR1 and CDR2 sequences are SGDLS and YYNGEE.

This clone was recorded only once. V and J are TRBV30 and TRBJ1-2, with a tentative D call TRBD1 (6 bases). Per the germline V gene, CDR1 is GTSNPN and CDR2 is SVGIG (reference sequence). This CDR3 is built from 12 residues. V was cut by 7 bases and J by 0 bases, with 9 bases left in between. CDR3 loop: CAFGQTNYGYTF. CDR3 nucleotides: TGTGCCTTTGGACAGACTAACTATGGCTACACCTTC.

The chain couples TRBV6-4 to TRBJ2-2, with D unresolved. The CDR3 totals 13 residues. V dropped 4 bases and J dropped 2 bases, with 5 bases sitting between them. Germline V CDR1 and CDR2: MRHNA, SNTAGT. The CDR3 spells CASSALNTGELFF. Written as DNA, the CDR3 is TGTGCCAGCAGTGCGCTAAACACCGGGGAGCTGTTTTTT.

Comments on this clone: Other nucleotide sequences in the sample specify the same CDR3. The rearrangement joins TRBV7-9 to TRBJ2-1; 7 positions agree with TRBD1. The germline gives CDR1 SEHNR, CDR2 FQNEAQ (reference sequence). There are 15 residues in the CDR3. Trimming took 5 bases from V and 0 from J; bases not matched to a gene: 4. The CDR3 DNA sequence: TGTGCCAGCAGCCTCCGACAGGGCTCCTACAATGAGCAGTTCTTC. Translated, it gives CASSLRQGSYNEQFF.

The chain combines TRBV2 with TRBJ2-3; the D is unclear. This CDR3 has 13 residues. Trimming left V 7 bases short and J 2 bases short, with 10 bases between. Germline V gene lookup returns CDR1 SNHLY and CDR2 FYNNEI. CDR3 coding DNA: TGTGCCAGCATTCCAGACTCCACAGATACGCAGTATTTT. This codes for CASIPDSTDTQYF. Looking up the rest from reference TRBV2 and TRBJ2-3 gives the full variable domain: EPEVTQTPSHQVTQMGQEVILRCVPISNHLYFYWYRQILGQKVEFLVSFYNNEISEKSEIFDDQFSVERPDGSNFTLKIRSTKLEDSAMYFCASIPDSTDTQYFGPGTRLTVL.

The rearrangement links TRBV5-6 to TRBJ2-7, with 9 bases lining up with TRBD1. The CDR3 runs to 13 residues. Trimming took 7 bases from V and 6 from J; bases not matched to a gene: 8. Germline loops: CDR1 SGHDT, CDR2 YYEEEE. As DNA, the CDR3 is TGTGCCAGCGGATTGGACAGGGGCCCCGAGCAGTACTTC. Translated: CASGLDRGPEQYF.

The J gene is TRBJ2-2, the V gene TRBV10-3, with TRBD2 identical over 9 bases. The V gene's germline CDR1 is ENHRY and CDR2 SYGVKD. V dropped 7 bases and J dropped 0; count of bases not matched to a gene: 6. The CDR3 loop spans 16 amino acids. The CDR3 region is CAIKGSSGTNTGELFF. The CDR3 nucleotides are TGTGCCATCAAGGGGTCTAGCGGGACGAACACCGGGGAGCTGTTTTTT.

The genes are TRBV24-1 and TRBJ2-1, with 7 bases identical to TRBD2. Per the germline V gene, CDR1 is KGHDR and CDR2 is SFDVKD. With V trimmed by 1 base and J by 7 bases, 9 bases remained unmatched. The CDR3 is made up of 16 amino acids. CDR3 coding DNA: TGTGCCACCAGTGATTTTGGCGGGAGCGGAGTAAATGAGCAGTTCTTC. This sequence encodes CATSDFGGSGVNEQFF.

The gene calls are TRBV7-2 and TRBJ2-7; 9 bases line up with TRBD1. This CDR3 spans 16 amino acids. Per germline, CDR1 SGHTA and CDR2 FQGNSA. V lost 4 bases and J lost 3; bases outside the gene matches: 10. The CDR3: CASSSNPGQGYYEQYF. CDR3 sequence (DNA): TGTGCCAGCAGCTCCAACCCGGGACAGGGCTACTACGAGCAGTACTTC.